The entry below gives a single TCR beta chain sequence along with its context. An input of roughly 0.45 to 1 ug of RNA was subjected to reverse transcription using random hexamers. Via MiXCR, TCRdb re-called the immunoSEQ multiplex PCR reads, giving one row per CDR3 protein. The repertoire has roughly 250,000 distinct CDR3 sequences, almost 97% of them found once; the top ten carry around 0.1%. This sample stems from a study of CD8 T cells in Susac syndrome. Trimming took 1 base from V and 3 from J, leaving 13 bases between them. The germline gives CDR1 DFQATT, CDR2 SNEGSKA (reference sequence). This CDR3 contains 15 residues.

The clonotype comes from a human donor with Susac syndrome. The chain joins TRBV20-1 to TRBJ1-5; possible D gene TRBD1, 5 bases. Sequenced input: CD4+ T cells from PBMCs. CDR3 protein: CSARANRGLNQPQHF. The CDR3 DNA sequence: TGCAGTGCTAGAGCGAATAGGGGACTCAATCAGCCCCAGCATTTT.